This TCR beta chain was documented in a study of regulatory T cells in long-lasting Graves disease. The study's findings and limits: Persistent disease was associated with favored TRBV28 usage and with favored use of TRBJ1-2 and TRBJ2-5.

Described time point: newly diagnosed GD, antithyroid drugs for less than 3 months. The TCR library was made from RNA that had been extracted from PBMCs in TRIzol. The authors drew patients from an endocrinology department in Xi'an, China. Investigators prepared the TCR beta libraries by applying iRepertoire HTBI primers and Arm-PCR of CDR3 regions. One entry per CDR3 protein, called by TCRdb with MiXCR from the multiplex PCR reads. The profile shows about 620,000 distinct CDR3 sequences, roughly 15% of them singletons. About this clonotype itself: Its antigen is not known.

The CDR3 sequence is 16 residues long. The V gene's germline CDR1 is SGHRS and CDR2 YFSETQ. Trimming pared 4 bases from V and 5 bases from J, leaving 22 bases between. This sample also appeared in a second study, on T cells in Graves' hyperthyroidism and ophthalmopathy.

The material sequenced was peripheral blood mononuclear cells (PBMCs), taken at new diagnosis, from a patient treated with antithyroid drugs. This sequence was found in a woman between 25 and 40 years old with Graves disease. V and J are TRBV5-1 and TRBJ2-7; D is uncertain. CDR3 sequence (DNA): TGCGCCAGCAGCCCTGATCCTACGACCCTGGCCAACGAGCAGTACTTC. Protein product: CASSPDPTTLANEQYF.